There are a few counts of the clone carrying this TCR beta chain. Its cognate antigen is unknown. Amplification of TCR alpha and beta CDR3 regions from RNA used iRepertoire nested multiplex PCR. One-step reverse transcription and amplification started from roughly 100-400 ng of tissue mRNA or PBMC total RNA. TCRdb reprocessed the multiplex PCR reads with MiXCR, giving one entry per CDR3 protein. The table has about 140,000 distinct CDR3 sequences, 30% to 40% seen once. This specimen comes from a study of glioma-infiltrating T cells. Whole-study findings and limits: Tissue-blood divergence was below expectation in non-neoplastic patients, above in gliomas.

V lost 0 bases, J lost 8 bases, and 14 bases lay in between. CDR1 and CDR2 from the germline V gene are MNHNY and SVGAGI (reference sequence). The length of the CDR3 is 15 residues. This clonotype was obtained from a human donor with low-grade glioma or glioblastoma, undergoing nonglioma brain surgery, or in good health (not recorded which). Sample: glioma tissue, nonneoplastic brain tissue, or PBMCs (not recorded which). V is TRBV6-6 and J is TRBJ2-1; D perhaps matches TRBD2 (6 bases). The CDR3 coding sequence is TGTGCCAGCAGTTACTCGGTGGATAGCGGTGATGAGCAGTTCTTC. Translated: CASSYSVDSGDEQFF.